At least ten counts were recorded for the clone carrying this T cell receptor beta chain. Its antigen is not known. Both iRepertoire HTBI primers and Arm-PCR of CDR3 regions were used to build the TCR beta libraries. TCRdb re-derived calls from the multiplex PCR reads in MiXCR, one entry per CDR3 protein. The sample has hundreds of thousands of distinct CDR3 sequences, under 25% seen once. The data derive from a study of regulatory T cells in long-lasting Graves disease. As for time point: persistent/refractory GD, antithyroid drugs over 5 years with positive TRAb. RNA extracted from PBMCs served as the sequencing template. As a group, patients came from one endocrinology department in Xi'an, China. Points from the study as a whole: Favored gene segments in persistent disease were TRBV28, TRBJ1-2 and TRBJ2-5.

The CDR3 sequence is 15 residues long. CDR1 and CDR2 from the germline V gene are SGHKS and YYEKEE (reference sequence). Trimming removed 2 bases from V and 0 bases from J, with 11 bases in between. Sequencing was performed on peripheral blood mononuclear cells (PBMCs), taken when the disease was refractory, from a patient treated with antithyroid drugs. This sequence was found in a female donor with Graves disease. The rearrangement uses TRBV5-5 and TRBJ1-1; unclear D gene. This chain's CDR3 is CASSFIQRLNTEAFF. The CDR3 nucleotides are TGTGCCAGCAGCTTTATTCAGAGACTGAACACTGAAGCTTTCTTT.